This T cell receptor beta chain was obtained from a study of Ad26.COV2.S vaccination and SARS-CoV-2 variants. The treatment here: over 15 received Ad26.COV2.S at low or high dose, single or two shots; roughly five received placebo; per-sample allocation not given. Sampling was done on day 63 after the first vaccine or placebo injection. The sample came from a Boston adult aged 18-55 years. Wuhan-strain SARS-CoV-2 spike was expressed by the Ad26 vector that made up the vaccine. The V and J ends lost 5 bases and 2 bases respectively, with 13 bases between them. Per the germline V gene, CDR1 is MNHNY and CDR2 is SVGAGI (reference sequence). The CDR3 totals 15 residues. TCRdb's table, derived via immunoSEQ multiplex PCR, lists solely in-frame clones and lacks some. The repertoire has hundreds of thousands of clones, more than 70% of them found once; the top ten carry about 3.6%.

The source of this sequence is a person aged 18-60 years who received the Ad26.COV2.S COVID-19 vaccine or a placebo. J is TRBJ1-5 and V is TRBV6-6; D is perhaps TRBD1 (5 bases). The source was peripheral blood, collected in a trial of Ad26.COV2.S vaccine versus placebo. CDR3 loop: CASSQQAAGNQPQHF. In DNA, the CDR3 is TGTGCCAGCAGTCAACAGGCTGCGGGCAATCAGCCCCAGCATTTT.